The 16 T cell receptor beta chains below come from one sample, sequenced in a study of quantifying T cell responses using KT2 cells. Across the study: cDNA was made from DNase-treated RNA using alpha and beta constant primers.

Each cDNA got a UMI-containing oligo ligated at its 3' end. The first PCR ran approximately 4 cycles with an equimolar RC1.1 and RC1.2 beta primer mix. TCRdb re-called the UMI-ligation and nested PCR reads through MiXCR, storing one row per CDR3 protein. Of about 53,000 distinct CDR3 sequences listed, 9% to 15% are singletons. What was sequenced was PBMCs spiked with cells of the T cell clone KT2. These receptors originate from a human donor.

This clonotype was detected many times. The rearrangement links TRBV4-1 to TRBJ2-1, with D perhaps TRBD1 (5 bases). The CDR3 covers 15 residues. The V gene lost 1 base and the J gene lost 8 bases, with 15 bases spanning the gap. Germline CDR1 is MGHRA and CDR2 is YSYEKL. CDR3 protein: CASSQVGRGRDEQFF. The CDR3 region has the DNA TGCGCCAGCAGCCAAGTTGGTAGGGGAAGGGATGAGCAGTTCTTC.

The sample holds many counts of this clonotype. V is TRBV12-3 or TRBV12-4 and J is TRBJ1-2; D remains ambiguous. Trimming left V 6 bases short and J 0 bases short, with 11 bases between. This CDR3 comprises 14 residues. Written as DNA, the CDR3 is TGTGCCAGCAGGGACGGATCAGCTAACTATGGCTACACCTTC. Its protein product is CASRDGSANYGYTF.

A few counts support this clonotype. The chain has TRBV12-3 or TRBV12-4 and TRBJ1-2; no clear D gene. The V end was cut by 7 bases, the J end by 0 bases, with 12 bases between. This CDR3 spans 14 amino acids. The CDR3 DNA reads TGTGCCAGCACTTCACGACGGACTAACTATGGCTACACCTTC. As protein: CASTSRRTNYGYTF.

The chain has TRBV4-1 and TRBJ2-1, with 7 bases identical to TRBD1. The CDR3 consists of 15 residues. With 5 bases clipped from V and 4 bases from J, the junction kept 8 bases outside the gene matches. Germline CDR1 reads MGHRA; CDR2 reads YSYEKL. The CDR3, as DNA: TGCGCCAGCAGCGTCGAGGGACAGCCATACAATGAGCAGTTCTTC. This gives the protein CASSVEGQPYNEQFF.

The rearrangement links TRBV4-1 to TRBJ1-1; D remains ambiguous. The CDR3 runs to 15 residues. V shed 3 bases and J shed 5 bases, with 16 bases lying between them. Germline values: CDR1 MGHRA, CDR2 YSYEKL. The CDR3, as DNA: TGCGCCAGCAGCCAGATATCCGGCTCTGGGACTGAAGCTTTCTTT. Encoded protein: CASSQISGSGTEAFF.

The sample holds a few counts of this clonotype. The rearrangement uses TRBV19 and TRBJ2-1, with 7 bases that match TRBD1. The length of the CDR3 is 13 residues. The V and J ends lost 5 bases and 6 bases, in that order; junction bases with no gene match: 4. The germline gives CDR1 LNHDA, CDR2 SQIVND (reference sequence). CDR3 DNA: TGTGCCAGTAGTGGACAGGTTTTCAATGAGCAGTTCTTC. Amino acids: CASSGQVFNEQFF.

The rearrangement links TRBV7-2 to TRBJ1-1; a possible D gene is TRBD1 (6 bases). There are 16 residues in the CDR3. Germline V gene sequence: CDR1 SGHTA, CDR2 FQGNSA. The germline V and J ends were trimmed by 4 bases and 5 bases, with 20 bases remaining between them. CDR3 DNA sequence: TGTGCCAGCAGCTCTCCAGGCGGGGGCAGGGGAACTGAAGCTTTCTTT. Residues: CASSSPGGGRGTEAFF.

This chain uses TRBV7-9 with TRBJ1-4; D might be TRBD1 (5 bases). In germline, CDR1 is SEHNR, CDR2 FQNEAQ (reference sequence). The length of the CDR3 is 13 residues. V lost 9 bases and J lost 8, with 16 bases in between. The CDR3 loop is CASSLGLSEKLFF. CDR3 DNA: TGTGCCAGTTCCCTGGGACTTAGCGAAAAACTGTTTTTT.

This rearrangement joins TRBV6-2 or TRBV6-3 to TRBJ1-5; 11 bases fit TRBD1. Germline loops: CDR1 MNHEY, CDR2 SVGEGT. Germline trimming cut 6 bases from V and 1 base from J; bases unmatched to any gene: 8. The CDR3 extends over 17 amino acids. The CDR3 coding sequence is TGTGCCAGCAGCACGGACAGGGGGCTTTGGAGCAATCAGCCCCAGCATTTT. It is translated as CASSTDRGLWSNQPQHF.

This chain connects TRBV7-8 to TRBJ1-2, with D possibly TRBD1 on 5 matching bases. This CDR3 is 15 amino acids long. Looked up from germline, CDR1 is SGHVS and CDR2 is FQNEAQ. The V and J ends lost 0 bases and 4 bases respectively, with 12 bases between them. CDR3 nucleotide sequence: TGTGCCAGCAGCTTAGCGGGGCTGAACCTCTATGGCTACACCTTC. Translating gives CASSLAGLNLYGYTF.

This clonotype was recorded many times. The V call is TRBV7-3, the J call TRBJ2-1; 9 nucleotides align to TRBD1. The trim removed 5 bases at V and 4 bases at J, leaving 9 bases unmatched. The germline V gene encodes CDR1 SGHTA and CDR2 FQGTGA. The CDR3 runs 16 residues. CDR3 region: CASSHNRDRAYNEQFF. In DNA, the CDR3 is TGTGCCAGCAGCCATAACCGGGACAGGGCATACAATGAGCAGTTCTTC.

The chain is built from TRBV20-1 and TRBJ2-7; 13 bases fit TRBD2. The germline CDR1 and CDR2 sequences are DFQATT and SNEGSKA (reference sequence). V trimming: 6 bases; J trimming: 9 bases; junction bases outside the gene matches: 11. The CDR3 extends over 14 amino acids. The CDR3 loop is CSAEGLAGAVGQYF. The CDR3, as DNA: TGCAGTGCAGAAGGACTAGCGGGGGCGGTTGGGCAGTACTTC.

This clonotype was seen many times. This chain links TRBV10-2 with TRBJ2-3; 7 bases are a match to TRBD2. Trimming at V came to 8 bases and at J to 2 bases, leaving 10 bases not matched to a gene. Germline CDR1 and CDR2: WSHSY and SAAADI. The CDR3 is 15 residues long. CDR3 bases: TGCGCCAGCGGGGCCTCCGGGACTAACACAGATACGCAGTATTTT. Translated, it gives CASGASGTNTDTQYF.

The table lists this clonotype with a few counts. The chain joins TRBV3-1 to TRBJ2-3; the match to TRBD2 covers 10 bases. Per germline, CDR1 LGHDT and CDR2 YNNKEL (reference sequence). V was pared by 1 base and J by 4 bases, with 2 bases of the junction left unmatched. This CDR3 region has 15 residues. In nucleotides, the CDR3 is TGTGCCAGCAGCCAAGTAGCGGGGGGTGCAGATACGCAGTATTTT. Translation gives CASSQVAGGADTQYF.

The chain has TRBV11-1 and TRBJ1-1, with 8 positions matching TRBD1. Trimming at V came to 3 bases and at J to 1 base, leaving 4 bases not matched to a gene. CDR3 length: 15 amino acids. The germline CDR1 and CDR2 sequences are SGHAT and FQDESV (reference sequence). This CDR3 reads CASSFRTGKNTEAFF. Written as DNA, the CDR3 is TGTGCCAGCAGCTTCCGGACAGGGAAGAACACTGAAGCTTTCTTT. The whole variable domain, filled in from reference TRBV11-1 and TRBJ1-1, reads EAEVAQSPRYKITEKSQAVAFWCDPISGHATLYWYRQILGQGPELLVQFQDESVVDDSQLPKDRFSAERLKGVDSTLKIQPAELGDSAMYLCASSFRTGKNTEAFFGQGTRLTVV.

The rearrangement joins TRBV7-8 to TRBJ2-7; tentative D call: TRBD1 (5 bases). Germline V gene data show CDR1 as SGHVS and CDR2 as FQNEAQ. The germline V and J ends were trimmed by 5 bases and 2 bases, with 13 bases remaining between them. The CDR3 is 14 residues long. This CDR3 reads CASSLTASTYEQYF. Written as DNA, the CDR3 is TGTGCCAGCAGCCTGACAGCCTCTACCTACGAGCAGTACTTC.